The 3 T cell receptor beta chains presented below share a single source sample, sequenced in a study of cytomegalovirus exposure and HLA in healthy donors. Measured with immunoSEQ multiplex PCR; TCRdb has only the in-frame clones, and not every one. Altogether tens of thousands of clones are present, roughly 93% being singletons, with the ten largest covering less than 2.5%. Material for sequencing was PBMCs. These receptors were obtained from a young man in good health and CMV-seronegative.

This clone came up once. The rearrangement joins TRBV6-5 to TRBJ1-1; TRBD1 might be the D (6 bases). CDR1 MNHEY and CDR2 SVGAGI come from the germline V gene. The CDR3 has 14 amino acids. Trimming shortened V by 4 bases and J by 1 base, and 10 bases separated the two germline ends. For the CDR3, the DNA is TGTGCCAGCAGTTCCACGGGACAGAACACTGAAGCTTTCTTT. Translation gives CASSSTGQNTEAFF.

The rearrangement uses TRBV6-5 and TRBJ2-3; D possibly corresponds to TRBD2 (5 bases). There are 14 residues in the CDR3. Germline CDR1 is MNHEY and CDR2 is SVGAGI. V gave up 6 bases and J gave up 3 bases, with 13 bases separating them. The CDR3 reads CASSPTRVTDTQYF. The DNA of the CDR3 is TGTGCCAGCAGCCCAACTAGGGTGACAGATACGCAGTATTTT.

This clone rates as large. J is TRBJ2-2 and V is TRBV30, with D tentatively TRBD1 (6 bases). Trimming removed 1 base from V and 6 bases from J, with 12 bases in between. Germline V gene data show CDR1 as GTSNPN and CDR2 as SVGIG (reference sequence). This CDR3 contains 14 residues. The CDR3 reads CAWSAGAEAGELFF. The CDR3 DNA reads as TGTGCCTGGAGTGCAGGGGCTGAGGCCGGGGAGCTGTTTTTT.